The T cell receptor beta chain under discussion was sequenced for a study of identical twins' blood T cells. V was cut by 5 bases and J by 4 bases, with 12 bases left in between. This CDR3 has 14 residues. Germline assignment: CDR1 MNHEY and CDR2 SVGEGT. A single record per CDR3 protein comes from TCRdb applying MiXCR to the 5' RACE reads. Seen here are around 380,000 distinct CDR3 sequences, more than 25% observed once, and the top ten hold roughly 5.5%. This clonotype occurred once. This is likely a read error, given that the CDR3 carries no conserved phenylalanine or tryptophan at its end. J is TRBJ2-1 and V is TRBV6-2 or TRBV6-3; D is uncertain. The sequencing input was PBMCs. This TCR was recovered from a woman aged 18-49 years in good health. CDR3 sequence (DNA): TGTGCCAGCAGTAGCTTAAGTCCTTACAATGAGCAGTTCTCC. This encodes CASSSLSPYNEQFS.